This TCR beta chain emerged from a study of T-cell reconstitution after alpha-beta-depleted transplantation in children. Overall study results and limits: Alpha-beta T cells present about two months after transplant were reported to originate from several hundred expanded graft clones. After transplant, high TCRbeta diversity at day 60 in some patients arose from surviving recipient T cells and thymic progenitors. Diversity and T-cell counts at one year after transplant derived mostly from new T cells.

As concerns this clonotype: Antigen: not known.

Trimming took 4 bases from V and 3 from J; bases not matched to a gene: 12. Germline values: CDR1 LGHNA, CDR2 YNFKEQ. The CDR3 is 17 amino acids. Unique molecular identifiers featured in how the TCRbeta library was prepared. TCRdb re-analysed the PCR reads in MiXCR, keeping a single row per CDR3 protein. In the table there are fewer than 750,000 distinct CDR3 sequences, roughly 27% of which are singletons. The TCR originated in a boy younger than two with Wiskott-Aldrich syndrome, due to receive a stem cell transplant. This specimen was PBMCs, taken before TCRalphabeta/CD19-depleted stem cell transplant. This rearrangement joins TRBV4-2 to TRBJ2-1, with 7 bases aligning to TRBD2. In nucleotides, the CDR3 is TGTGCCAGCAGCCCGACCGCCGGCCAGCGGGACTACAATGAGCAGTTCTTC. Amino acid sequence: CASSPTAGQRDYNEQFF.